This T cell receptor (beta chain) was identified during a study of cytomegalovirus exposure and HLA in healthy donors. Study-level results: Immune exposure information comprised only CMV serostatus. Specificity of a few CMV-associated chains for CMV antigens was verified in vitro. Differences between HLA loci emerged in a later analysis of TCR association rates, with DRB1 most and HLA-C fewest.

The CDR3 is made up of 14 amino acids. Looked up from germline, CDR1 is SGHNT and CDR2 is YENEEA. V dropped 6 bases and J dropped 0 bases, with 11 bases sitting between them. This clone was seen more than once but under ten times. The antigen remains unidentified. The PCR contained 60 Vbeta and 13 Jbeta primers. TCRdb's table, derived via immunoSEQ multiplex PCR, lists solely in-frame clones and lacks some. The sample lists some 130,000 clones; 79% were seen once. The TCR sequence derives from a male donor in good health and CMV-seronegative. J is TRBJ1-1 and V is TRBV11-3; D gene unclear. The sequenced sample was PBMCs. CDR3 nucleotide sequence: TGTGCCAGCAGACTGGGAGCAATGAACACTGAAGCTTTCTTT. This gives the protein CASRLGAMNTEAFF.